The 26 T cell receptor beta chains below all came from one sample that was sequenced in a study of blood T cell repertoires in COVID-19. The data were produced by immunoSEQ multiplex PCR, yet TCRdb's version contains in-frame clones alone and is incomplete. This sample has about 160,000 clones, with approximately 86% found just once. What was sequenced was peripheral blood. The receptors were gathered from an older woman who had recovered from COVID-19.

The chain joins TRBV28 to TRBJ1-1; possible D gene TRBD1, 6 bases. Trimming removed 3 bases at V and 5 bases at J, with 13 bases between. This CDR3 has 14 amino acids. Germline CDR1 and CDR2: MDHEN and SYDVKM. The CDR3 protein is CASSFQRQATEAFF. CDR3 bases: TGTGCCAGCAGTTTCCAACGACAGGCAACTGAAGCTTTCTTT.

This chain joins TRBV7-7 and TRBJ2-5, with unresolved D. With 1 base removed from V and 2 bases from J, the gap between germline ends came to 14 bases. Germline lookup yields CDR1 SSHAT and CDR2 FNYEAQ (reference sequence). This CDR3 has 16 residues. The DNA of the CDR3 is TGTGCCAGCAGCTTAGGGGCCCTGAAGAATCAAGAGACCCAGTACTTC. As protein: CASSLGALKNQETQYF.

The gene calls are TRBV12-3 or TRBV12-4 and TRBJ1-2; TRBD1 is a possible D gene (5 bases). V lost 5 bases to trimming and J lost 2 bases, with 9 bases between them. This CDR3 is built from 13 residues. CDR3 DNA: TGTGCCAGCAGTGAGACAGTCAACTATGGCTACACCTTC. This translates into CASSETVNYGYTF.

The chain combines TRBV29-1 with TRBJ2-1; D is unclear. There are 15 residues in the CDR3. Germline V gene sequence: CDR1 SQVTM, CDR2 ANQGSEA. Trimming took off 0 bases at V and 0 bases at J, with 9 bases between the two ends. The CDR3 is CSVEDAGDSYNEQFF. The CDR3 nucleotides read TGCAGCGTTGAAGATGCAGGCGACTCCTACAATGAGCAGTTCTTC.

The CDR3 DNA follows: TGTGCCAGCAGTGAGGGGGCCTGGCAGCCCCAGCATTTT. It encodes CASSEGAWQPQHF. The chain combines TRBV6-1 with TRBJ1-5; the D gene is possibly TRBD1 (6 bases). Trimming cost V 3 bases and J 7 bases, with 10 bases left between them. The CDR3 is made up of 13 amino acids. CDR1 is MNHNS and CDR2 is SASEGT in the germline V gene.

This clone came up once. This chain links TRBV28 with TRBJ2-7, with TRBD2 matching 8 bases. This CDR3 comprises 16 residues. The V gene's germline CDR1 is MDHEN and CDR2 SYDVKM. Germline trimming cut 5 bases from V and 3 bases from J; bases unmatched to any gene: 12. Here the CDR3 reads CASSPGGPPKGYEQYF. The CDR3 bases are TGTGCCAGCAGTCCGGGAGGGCCACCCAAGGGCTACGAGCAGTACTTC.

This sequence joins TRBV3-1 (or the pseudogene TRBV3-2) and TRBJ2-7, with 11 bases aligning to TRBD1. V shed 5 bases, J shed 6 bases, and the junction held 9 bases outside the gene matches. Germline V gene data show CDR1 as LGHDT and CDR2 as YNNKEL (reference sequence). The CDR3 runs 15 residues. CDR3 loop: CASSSTGQGAVEQYF. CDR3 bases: TGTGCCAGCAGCTCGACTGGACAGGGGGCCGTCGAGCAGTACTTC.

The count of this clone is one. This chain's CDR3 is CASSPGQGATNEKLFF. The CDR3 bases are TGTGCCAGCAGCCCAGGACAGGGTGCAACTAATGAAAAACTGTTTTTT. The V and J genes are TRBV11-2 and TRBJ1-4; the match to TRBD1 covers 8 bases. The junction had 5 bases not matched to a gene; V was cut back by 5 bases and J by 0 bases. CDR3 size: 16 residues. Germline V gene data show CDR1 as SGHAT and CDR2 as FQNNGV. The variable domain in full, with the rest retrieved from reference TRBV11-2 and TRBJ1-4, is EAGVAQSPRYKIIEKRQSVAFWCNPISGHATLYWYQQILGQGPKLLIQFQNNGVVDDSQLPKDRFSAERLKGVDSTLKIQPAKLEDSAVYLCASSPGQGATNEKLFFGSGTQLSVL.

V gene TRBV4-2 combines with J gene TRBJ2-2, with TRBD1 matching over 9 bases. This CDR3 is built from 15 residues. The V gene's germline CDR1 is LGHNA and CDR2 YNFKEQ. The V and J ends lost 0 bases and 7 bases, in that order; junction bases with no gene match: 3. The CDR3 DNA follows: TGTGCCAGCAGCCAAGAGACAGGGGGGAACGGGGAGCTGTTTTTT. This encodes CASSQETGGNGELFF.

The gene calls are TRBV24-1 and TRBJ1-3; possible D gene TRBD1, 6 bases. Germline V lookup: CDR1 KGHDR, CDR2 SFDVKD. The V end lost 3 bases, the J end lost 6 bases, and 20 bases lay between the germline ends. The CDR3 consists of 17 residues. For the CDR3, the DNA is TGTGCCACCAGTGATCTGGGGAGGGGGGGCGACGAAAACACCATATATTTT. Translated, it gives CATSDLGRGGDENTIYF.

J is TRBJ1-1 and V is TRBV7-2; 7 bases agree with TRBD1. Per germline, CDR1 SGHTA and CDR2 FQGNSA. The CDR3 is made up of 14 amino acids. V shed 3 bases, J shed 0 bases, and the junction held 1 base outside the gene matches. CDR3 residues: CASSLTGMNTEAFF. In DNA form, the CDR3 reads TGTGCCAGCAGCTTGACAGGGATGAACACTGAAGCTTTCTTT.

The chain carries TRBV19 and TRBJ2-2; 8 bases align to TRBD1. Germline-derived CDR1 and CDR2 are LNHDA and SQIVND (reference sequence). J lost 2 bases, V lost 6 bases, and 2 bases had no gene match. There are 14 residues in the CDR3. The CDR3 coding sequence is TGTGCCAGTAGGGGGACAGGCAACACCGGGGAGCTGTTTTTT. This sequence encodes CASRGTGNTGELFF. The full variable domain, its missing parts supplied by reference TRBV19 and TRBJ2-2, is DGGITQSPKYLFRKEGQNVTLSCEQNLNHDAMYWYRQDPGQGLRLIYYSQIVNDFQKGDIAEGYSVSREKKESFPLTVTSAQKNPTAFYLCASRGTGNTGELFFGEGSRLTVL.

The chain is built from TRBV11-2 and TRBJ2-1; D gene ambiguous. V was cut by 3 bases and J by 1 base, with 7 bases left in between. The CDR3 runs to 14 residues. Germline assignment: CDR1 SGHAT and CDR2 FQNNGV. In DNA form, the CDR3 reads TGTGCCAGCAGCTTTATGCTATCCTACAATGAGCAGTTCTTC. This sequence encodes CASSFMLSYNEQFF.

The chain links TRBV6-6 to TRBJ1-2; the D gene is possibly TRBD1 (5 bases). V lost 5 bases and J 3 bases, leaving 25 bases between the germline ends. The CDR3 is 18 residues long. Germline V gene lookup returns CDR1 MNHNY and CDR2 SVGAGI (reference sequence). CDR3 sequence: CASSLTGVGSQAHYGYTF. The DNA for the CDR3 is TGTGCCAGCAGTCTTACAGGTGTGGGGTCGCAGGCTCACTATGGCTACACCTTC.

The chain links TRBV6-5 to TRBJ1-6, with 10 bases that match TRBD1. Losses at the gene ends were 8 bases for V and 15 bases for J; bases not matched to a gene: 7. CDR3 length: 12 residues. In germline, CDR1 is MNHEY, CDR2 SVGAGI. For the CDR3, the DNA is TGTGCCAGCTCGGGACAGGGGCTTTACCTCCACTTT. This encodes CASSGQGLYLHF.

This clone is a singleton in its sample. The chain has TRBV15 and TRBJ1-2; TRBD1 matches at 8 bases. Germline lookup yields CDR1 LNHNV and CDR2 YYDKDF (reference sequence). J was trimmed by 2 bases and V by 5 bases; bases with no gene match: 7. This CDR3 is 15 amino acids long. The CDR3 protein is CATSRGQGFNYGYTF. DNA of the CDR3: TGTGCCACCAGCCGTGGACAGGGATTCAACTATGGCTACACCTTC.

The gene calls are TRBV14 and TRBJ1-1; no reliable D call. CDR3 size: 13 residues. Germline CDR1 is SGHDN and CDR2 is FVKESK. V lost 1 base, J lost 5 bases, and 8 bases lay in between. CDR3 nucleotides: TGTGCCAGCAGCCAAGTACCGAGGACTGAAGCTTTCTTT. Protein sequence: CASSQVPRTEAFF.

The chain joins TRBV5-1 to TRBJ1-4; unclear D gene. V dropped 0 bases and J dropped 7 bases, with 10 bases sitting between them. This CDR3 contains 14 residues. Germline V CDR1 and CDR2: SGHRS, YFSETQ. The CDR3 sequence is CASSLGGMGEKLFF. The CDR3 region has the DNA TGCGCCAGCAGCTTGGGAGGGATGGGTGAAAAACTGTTTTTT.

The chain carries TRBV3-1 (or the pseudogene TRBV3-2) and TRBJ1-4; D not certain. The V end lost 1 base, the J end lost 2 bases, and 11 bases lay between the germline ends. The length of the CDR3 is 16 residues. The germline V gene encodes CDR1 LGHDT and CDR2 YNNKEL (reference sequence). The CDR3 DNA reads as TGTGCCAGCAGCCAAGGGGCGGGTGTCACTAATGAAAAACTGTTTTTT. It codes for CASSQGAGVTNEKLFF.

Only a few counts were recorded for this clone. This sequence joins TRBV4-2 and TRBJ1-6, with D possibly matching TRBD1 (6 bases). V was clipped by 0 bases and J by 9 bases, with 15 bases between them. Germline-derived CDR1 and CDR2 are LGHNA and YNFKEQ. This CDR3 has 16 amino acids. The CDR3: CASSQDQGRSGSPLHF. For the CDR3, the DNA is TGTGCCAGCAGCCAAGATCAGGGGCGTAGTGGTTCACCCCTCCACTTT.

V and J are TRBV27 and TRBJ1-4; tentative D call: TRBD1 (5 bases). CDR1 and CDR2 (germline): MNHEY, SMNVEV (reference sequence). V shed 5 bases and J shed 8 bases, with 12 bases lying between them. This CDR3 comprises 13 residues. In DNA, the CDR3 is TGTGCCAGCAGTCCCCAGGGTTGGGAAAAACTGTTTTTT. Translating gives CASSPQGWEKLFF.

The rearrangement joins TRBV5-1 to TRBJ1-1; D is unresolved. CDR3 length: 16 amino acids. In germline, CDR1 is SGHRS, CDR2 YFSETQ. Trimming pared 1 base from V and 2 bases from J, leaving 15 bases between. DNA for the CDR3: TGCGCCAGCAGCTTGACCCCGGGAGGTAGAAACACTGAAGCTTTCTTT. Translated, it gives CASSLTPGGRNTEAFF.

The CDR3 DNA follows: TGTGCCAGCAACATAGGGAGGGGATATGGCTACACCTTC. Its translation is CASNIGRGYGYTF. This rearrangement joins TRBV2 to TRBJ1-2, with D possibly TRBD1 on 5 matching bases. Germline loops: CDR1 SNHLY, CDR2 FYNNEI. V was cut by 7 bases and J by 5 bases, with 14 bases left in between. The CDR3 consists of 13 residues.

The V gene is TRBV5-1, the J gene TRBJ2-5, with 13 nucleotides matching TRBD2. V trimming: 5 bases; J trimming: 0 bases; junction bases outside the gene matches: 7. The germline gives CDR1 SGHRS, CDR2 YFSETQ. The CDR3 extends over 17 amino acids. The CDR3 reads CASSTSGTSGNQETQYF. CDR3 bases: TGCGCCAGCAGTACCTCCGGGACTAGCGGGAACCAAGAGACCCAGTACTTC.

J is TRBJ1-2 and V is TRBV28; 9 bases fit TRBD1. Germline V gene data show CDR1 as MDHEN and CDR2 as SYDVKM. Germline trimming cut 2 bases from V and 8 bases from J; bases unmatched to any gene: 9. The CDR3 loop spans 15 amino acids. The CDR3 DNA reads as TGTGCCAGCAGTTTAGCGGGACAGGGTTCAGGGGGCTACACCTTC. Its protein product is CASSLAGQGSGGYTF.

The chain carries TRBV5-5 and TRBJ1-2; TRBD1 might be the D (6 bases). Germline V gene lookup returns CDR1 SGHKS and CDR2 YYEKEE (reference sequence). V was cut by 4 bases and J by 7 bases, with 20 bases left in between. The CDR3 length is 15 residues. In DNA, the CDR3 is TGTGCCAGCAGCCCAGGGACAATATCTGGTAGTGGCTACACCTTC. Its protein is CASSPGTISGSGYTF.